The T cell receptor beta chain under discussion was sequenced for a study of CD8 T cells in ankylosing spondylitis. Points from the study as a whole: Disease-associated clonotypes exhibited CD8+ identity and were relatively infrequent in peripheral blood. Seemingly characteristic of ankylosing spondylitis blood was a TCR beta motif consisting of about 8 highly homologous variants. Earlier reports found some motif variants in synovial fluid and blood in reactive arthritis.

A single record per CDR3 protein comes from TCRdb applying MiXCR to the 5' RACE reads. The sample holds fewer than 750,000 distinct CDR3 sequences, roughly 19% seen once. Comment on this clonotype: What it binds is not known.

The sample consisted of blood, either unsorted or a sorted T cell fraction (not recorded which). The TCR comes from a male donor with ankylosing spondylitis.

The chain's CDR3 is CSARLLAGYEQYF. In nucleotides, the CDR3 is TGCAGTGCTAGATTGCTAGCGGGCTACGAGCAGTACTTC. The chain joins TRBV20-1 to TRBJ2-7, with 8 nucleotides matching TRBD2. V lost 2 bases to trimming and J lost 3 bases; unmatched junction nucleotides: 3. CDR1 is DFQATT, CDR2 SNEGSKA, per germline (reference sequence). CDR3 length: 13 amino acids.